This TCR beta chain was captured in a study of blood T cell repertoires in COVID-19. CDR3 length: 14 residues. V dropped 5 bases and J dropped 2 bases, with 11 bases sitting between them. Per the germline V gene, CDR1 is SEHNR and CDR2 is FQNEAQ (reference sequence). Assignment of participants to cohorts was predicated upon participant-reported clinical history. Per the original data handling: From reference gene primer amplification, estimates of nucleated cell counts were derived. This table comes from immunoSEQ multiplex PCR, and its TCRdb copy is limited to in-frame clones, with some not included. V and J calls and clone size are copied from that table; D and trimming were computed from the DNA. This repertoire shows around 200,000 clones, 86% found once; its top ten account for 5.6%.

This clonotype was obtained from a man aged 40-55 years with acute COVID-19. The sample consisted of PBMCs or T cells enriched from blood (not recorded which). The V and J genes are TRBV7-9 and TRBJ2-3; D is possibly TRBD2 (5 bases). For the CDR3, the DNA is TGTGCCAGCAGCCCCGAGCGGCTCACAGATACGCAGTATTTT. Translation gives CASSPERLTDTQYF.